These 10 T cell receptor beta chains share one sample of origin, sequenced in a study of beta chain features in type 1 diabetes. Sequenced material consisted of expressed TCRB transcripts (all of the isolated RNA was reverse transcribed). Profiled with immunoSEQ multiplex PCR; TCRdb holds only in-frame clones, not every one. The table includes under 400,000 clones, 20% detected once. The sequenced material came from naive CD4+ T cells from blood. These receptors were taken from a woman under 30 in good health.

As to this clone: Other DNA sequences from this sample encode an identical CDR3 as well. This sequence joins TRBV2 and TRBJ2-3, with 9 bases aligning to TRBD1. Germline trimming cut 3 bases from V and 3 bases from J; bases unmatched to any gene: 1. The CDR3 sequence is 14 residues long. Germline-derived CDR1 and CDR2 are SNHLY and FYNNEI. CDR3 in amino acids: CASSEGTGTDTQYF. The CDR3 bases are TGTGCCAGCAGTGAGGGGACAGGGACAGATACGCAGTATTTT.

The chain combines TRBV10-3 with TRBJ2-5; 8 bases agree with TRBD2. The CDR3 has 13 amino acids. J was trimmed by 3 bases and V by 8 bases; bases with no gene match: 5. Per the germline V gene, CDR1 is ENHRY and CDR2 is SYGVKD. The CDR3 coding sequence is TGTGCCATCGGGGAGCGGGGGAAAGAGACCCAGTACTTC. Translated: CAIGERGKETQYF.

This chain links TRBV30 with TRBJ1-2, with 9 bases identical to TRBD1. The CDR3 covers 14 residues. Per the germline V gene, CDR1 is GTSNPN and CDR2 is SVGIG (reference sequence). Losses at the gene ends were 0 bases for V and 8 bases for J; bases not matched to a gene: 7. The CDR3 protein is CAWSVGTGRKGYTF. The CDR3 coding sequence is TGTGCCTGGAGTGTTGGGACAGGGCGAAAAGGCTACACCTTC.

The chain carries TRBV5-1 and TRBJ1-1; unclear D gene. Trimming shortened V by 5 bases and J by 0 bases, and 14 bases separated the two germline ends. CDR1 and CDR2 (germline): SGHRS, YFSETQ. CDR3 length: 15 amino acids. The DNA for the CDR3 is TGCGCCAGCAGGCTCTCGTCCGCGATGAACACTGAAGCTTTCTTT. It encodes CASRLSSAMNTEAFF.

This clone appeared a few times. V is TRBV29-1 and J is TRBJ2-5; 9 positions agree with TRBD1. V gave up 2 bases and J gave up 6 bases; unmatched junction bases: 4. The CDR3 loop spans 13 amino acids. Germline V CDR1 and CDR2: SQVTM, ANQGSEA. CDR3 loop: CSVERDREKTQYF. DNA of the CDR3: TGCAGCGTTGAAAGGGACAGGGAGAAGACCCAGTACTTC.

In this sample, this clone turned up a few times. The rearrangement uses TRBV25-1 and TRBJ1-2; D remains unclear. The CDR3 totals 13 residues. CDR1 MGHDK and CDR2 SYGVNS come from the germline V gene. Deletions cut 0 bases from V and 4 bases from J, with 6 bases between. CDR3 protein: CASSEYSVYGYTF. CDR3 bases: TGTGCCAGCAGTGAATATTCAGTCTATGGCTACACCTTC.

This clone was found a few times. The rearrangement uses TRBV30 and TRBJ2-5, with D perhaps matching TRBD1 (6 bases). The germline V and J ends were trimmed by 3 bases and 5 bases, with 13 bases remaining between them. The germline V gene has CDR1 GTSNPN and CDR2 SVGIG (reference sequence). This CDR3 contains 13 residues. The CDR3, as DNA: TGTGCCTGGAGGCCACAGGGCAGGGAGACCCAGTACTTC. Its translation: CAWRPQGRETQYF.

The J gene is TRBJ2-7, the V gene TRBV29-1; 11 nucleotides align to TRBD1. Trimming cost V 3 bases and J 4 bases; bases outside gene matches: 8. The germline V gene encodes CDR1 SQVTM and CDR2 ANQGSEA. CDR3 size: 15 residues. The CDR3 loop reads CSVDRRTGGSYEQYF. Written as DNA, the CDR3 is TGCAGCGTTGATCGCAGGACAGGGGGCTCGTACGAGCAGTACTTC.

A few counts support this clone. The chain has TRBV7-2 and TRBJ2-3; no clear D. This CDR3 region has 13 residues. Trimming took 1 base from V and 5 from J, leaving 7 bases between them. Germline values: CDR1 SGHTA, CDR2 FQGNSA. Here the CDR3 DNA reads TGTGCCAGCAGCTTAGAAGTCGGAGATACGCAGTATTTT. The encoded protein is CASSLEVGDTQYF.

The CDR3, as DNA: TGCGCCAGCAGCCAGGCCTGGGGGGGGCAAGATACGCAGTATTTT. Its protein product is CASSQAWGGQDTQYF. V gene TRBV4-1 combines with J gene TRBJ2-3; D is possibly TRBD2 (7 bases). Germline CDR1 reads MGHRA; CDR2 reads YSYEKL. This CDR3 is 15 amino acids long. V lost 3 bases and J lost 5, with 15 bases in between.